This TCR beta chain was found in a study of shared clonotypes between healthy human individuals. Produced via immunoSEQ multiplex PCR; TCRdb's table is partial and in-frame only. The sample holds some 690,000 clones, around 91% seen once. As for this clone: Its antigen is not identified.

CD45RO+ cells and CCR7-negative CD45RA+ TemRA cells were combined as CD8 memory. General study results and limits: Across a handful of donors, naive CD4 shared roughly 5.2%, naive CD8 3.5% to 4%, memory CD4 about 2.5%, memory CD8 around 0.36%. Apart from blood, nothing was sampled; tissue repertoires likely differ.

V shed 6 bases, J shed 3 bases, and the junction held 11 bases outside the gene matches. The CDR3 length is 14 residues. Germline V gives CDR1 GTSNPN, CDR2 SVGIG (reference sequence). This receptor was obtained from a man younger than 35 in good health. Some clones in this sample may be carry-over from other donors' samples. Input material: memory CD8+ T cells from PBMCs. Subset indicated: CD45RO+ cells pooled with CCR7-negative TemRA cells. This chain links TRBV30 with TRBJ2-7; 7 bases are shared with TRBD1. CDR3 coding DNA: TGTGCCTGTGAGGTGTTTGACAGGGACTACGAGCAGTACTTC. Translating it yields CACEVFDRDYEQYF.